This T cell receptor (beta chain) was observed in a study of blood T cell repertoires in COVID-19 (dated by TCRdb to 2020 to 2022). At the level of the whole study: The collaborator samples originated in the United States, Italy and Spain and spanned the acute and convalescent phases of COVID-19. The material from the prospective study consisted of cDNA or gDNA derived from T cells, B-cell-depleted T cells, or PBMCs. The dataset comprised deeply sampled blood TCRbeta repertoires from subjects exposed to, actively infected with, or recovered from COVID-19. The repertoires were released in a freely available public database meant as a resource for research on the immune response to SARS-CoV-2. The samples were drawn from two sources: the first 160 participants of the ongoing ImmuneRACE study, and 1,000 to 1,500 subjects contributed by 6 global collaborators. The sample metadata nearly always contained a de-identified subject ID, COVID-19 status, age in years and sex. Where available, HLA class I and class II types were obtained from metadata supplied by the sample provider rather than from assay-based typing.

Results and caveats for the whole study, not just this receptor: The quantity of clinical and demographic metadata differed by source and by participant and was supplied without curation.

Each collaborating institution followed its own protocols to collect whole blood in K2EDTA tubes. For TCRbeta analysis, collaborators shipped samples as frozen whole blood, isolated PBMCs, or DNA extracted from either of those sample types. On this clone: No antigen is known for it. No base qualities exist here, and no much larger clone lies one base off it.

Spanning cysteine to phenylalanine, the CDR3 consists of 13 amino acids. Of the read, only the CDR3 DNA is kept; its 39 bases are in frame from base 1. Via the germline V gene, CDR1 is SGHRS and CDR2 YFSETQ. Between the V and J ends, shortened by 1 base and 2 bases respectively, the junction contains 6 bases. The immunoSEQ Assay, a bias-controlled multiplex PCR, was used to amplify TCRbeta CDR3 regions from genomic DNA. From the authors' description of their analysis: Within the assay, amplification of reference gene primers was used to estimate how many nucleated cells each sample contained. To quantify the absolute abundance of each unique TCRbeta CDR3 rearrangement, sequence reads were collapsed and filtered. For each sample, productive Simpson clonality was calculated as the square root of Simpson's diversity index over productive rearrangements. Imported from immuneACCESS, the table was reduced by TCRdb to in-frame sequences with V and J called. These copies leave out some clones; in studies compared against another copy, an unresolved V gene accounts for under half, and the cause of the remainder is not known. That table is the source of V, J and clone size, and D and trimming were worked out from the DNA. The sample table holds about 160,000 clones, of which roughly four fifths were seen once. The ten top clones hold roughly 9.6% of the sample.

Recombination connected TRBV5-1 to TRBJ1-1; perhaps TRBD1 is the D gene, with 5 bases matching. The sample comprised peripheral blood. The clonotype was recovered from a man in his fifties or sixties with active or convalescent COVID-19. The CDR3 here reads CASSLRGNTEAFF. The bases read TGCGCCAGCAGCTTGAGGGGTAACACTGAAGCTTTCTTT. The reference TRBV5-1 and TRBJ1-1 proteins fill in what lies around the CDR3, so the full variable domain reads KAGVTQTPRYLIKTRGQQVTLSCSPISGHRSVSWYQQTPGQGLQFLFEYFSETQRNKGNFPGRFSGRQFSNSRSEMNVSTLELGDSALYLCASSLRGNTEAFFGQGTRLTVV.